This T cell receptor beta chain comes out of a study of spatial heterogeneity in lung cancer. Study findings and constraints: Expanded alpha and beta TCR counts within tumors tracked tumor mutation counts.

Sample time point: sample taken at primary tumor resection. Material for sequencing was whole RNA from tumor, nontumor lung or frozen PBMC, left unsorted. This CDR3 has 12 amino acids. Per the germline V gene, CDR1 is GTSNPN and CDR2 is SVGIG (reference sequence). The V and J ends lost 3 bases and 0 bases respectively, with 5 bases between them. MiXCR, run by TCRdb on the 5' RACE reads, gives a single entry per CDR3 protein. The data contain about 2,200 distinct CDR3 sequences, approximately 11% of them singletons. Within the sample, this clonotype is medium-sized. Its antigen is not identified. The sequencing here drew on lung tumor tissue, taken at surgery. V gene TRBV30 combines with J gene TRBJ1-1; D call uncertain. The TCR originated in a female donor with early-stage non-small cell lung cancer. The CDR3: CAWSQMNTEAFF. The DNA of the CDR3 is TGTGCCTGGAGCCAAATGAACACTGAAGCTTTCTTT.